Listed below are T cell receptor beta chains from one sample, sequenced in a study of T cell changes during pregnancy in multiple sclerosis. Sequencing was performed with immunoSEQ multiplex PCR; in TCRdb, only in-frame clones are kept and a portion is missing. Of around 60,000 clones in the sample, 90% to 95% were seen once. The material sequenced was peripheral blood, taken in the third trimester of pregnancy. The receptors stem from a female donor in good health, enrolled as a control in a pregnancy study. CDR3s include the opening cysteine and the closing phenylalanine or tryptophan.

v_gene	CDR3aa
TRBV28	CASSFSGEGNEQFF
TRBV5-4	CASSLDSIGRQETQYF
TRBV5-4	CASSPDRESYNEQFF
TRBV6-5	CASSPDRVGQETQYF
TRBV5-1	CASSFSGTSGGRQFF
TRBV30	CAWSTGTPSVTF
TRBV19	CASSTSTNQETQYF
TRBV9	CASSVSGRDDNEQFF
TRBV6-5	CASSTDGTSLYEQYF
TRBV5-1	CASSLEVLGGVGETQYF
TRBV18	CASSPGTGNIQYF